The next 26 T cell receptor beta chains were all read from a single sample in a study of a mutant IDH1 vaccine in newly diagnosed glioma. Here immunoSEQ multiplex PCR was the method, and the copy in TCRdb shows in-frame clones only, minus some. The sample has around 63,000 clones, more than 85% seen once. Time point noted: baseline, week 1 (first vaccination visit). Treatment of the sample: pre-vaccination baseline after standard-of-care therapy. This sample comprised PBMCs, obtained from a glioma patient treated with radiotherapy, temozolomide or both. The origin of the receptors is a man over 45 with glioma.

The chain has TRBV5-6 and TRBJ1-1; 7 nucleotides agree with TRBD1. Germline V lookup: CDR1 SGHDT, CDR2 YYEEEE. V gave up 0 bases and J gave up 1 base; unmatched junction bases: 9. The CDR3 totals 17 residues. DNA for the CDR3: TGTGCCAGCAGCTTGGACAGGGGAGGTGTAGGGAACACTGAAGCTTTCTTT. It codes for CASSLDRGGVGNTEAFF.

The rearrangement uses TRBV6-6 and TRBJ2-1; D ambiguous. The ends were cut back, 2 bases at V and 6 bases at J, with 5 bases in the middle. Germline loops: CDR1 MNHNY, CDR2 SVGAGI (reference sequence). This CDR3 has 12 residues. CDR3 protein: CASSYRPNEQFF. DNA of the CDR3: TGTGCCAGCAGTTACCGTCCCAATGAGCAGTTCTTC.

The chain links TRBV28 to TRBJ1-2, with D possibly TRBD1 on 6 matching bases. The CDR3 consists of 15 residues. The V gene's germline CDR1 is MDHEN and CDR2 SYDVKM. Trimming removed 10 bases from V and 4 bases from J, with 22 bases in between. CDR3 coding DNA: TGTGCCACCGGGGGCCAGGGGTTAAGAGCCTATGGCTACACCTTC. The encoded protein is CATGGQGLRAYGYTF.

The chain is built from TRBV5-1 and TRBJ2-7, with 7 bases that match TRBD2. Germline lookup yields CDR1 SGHRS and CDR2 YFSETQ. The CDR3 sequence is 14 residues long. J was trimmed by 3 bases and V by 4 bases; bases with no gene match: 7. As DNA, the CDR3 is TGCGCCAGCAGCGACGGGGGAGGGGTCTACGAGCAGTACTTC. As protein: CASSDGGGVYEQYF.

The chain recombines TRBV6-6 with TRBJ2-5; D gene unclear. Looked up from germline, CDR1 is MNHNY and CDR2 is SVGAGI (reference sequence). The CDR3 contains 15 residues. V lost 0 bases and J lost 1, with 9 bases in between. CDR3 nucleotides: TGTGCCAGCAGTTACTCGTTGAGCCCCCAAGAGACCCAGTACTTC. Encoded protein: CASSYSLSPQETQYF.

The rearrangement links TRBV7-2 to TRBJ2-7; D gene uncertain. This CDR3 contains 13 residues. V dropped 5 bases and J dropped 6 bases, with 14 bases sitting between them. Germline CDR1 SGHTA, CDR2 FQGNSA. The CDR3 spells CASSLLNNPEQYF. The DNA of the CDR3 is TGTGCCAGCAGCCTCTTGAATAATCCCGAGCAGTACTTC.

The rearrangement joins TRBV7-9 to TRBJ1-2; the D gene is possibly TRBD1 (5 bases). Germline V lookup: CDR1 SEHNR, CDR2 FQNEAQ (reference sequence). The V and J ends lost 2 bases and 6 bases respectively, with 22 bases between them. This CDR3 spans 17 amino acids. The DNA of the CDR3 is TGTGCCAGCAGCTTAACTTTTAATCCCGACAGTTCTGATGGCTACACCTTC. Protein product: CASSLTFNPDSSDGYTF.

The chain has TRBV5-6 and TRBJ1-5, with 9 positions matching TRBD1. Losses at the gene ends were 5 bases for V and 5 bases for J; bases not matched to a gene: 11. Germline V lookup: CDR1 SGHDT, CDR2 YYEEEE. The CDR3 consists of 16 residues. The CDR3 nucleotides read TGTGCCAGCAGTTTTGGGGACAGGGTGGTCGATCAGCCCCAGCATTTT. This codes for CASSFGDRVVDQPQHF.

Only one count was recorded for this clone. J is TRBJ1-5 and V is TRBV5-6, with D unresolved. The germline gives CDR1 SGHDT, CDR2 YYEEEE. Trimming shortened V by 2 bases and J by 5 bases, and 11 bases separated the two germline ends. This CDR3 region has 14 residues. CDR3 bases: TGTGCCAGCAGCTTTCGGGGATTGGATCAGCCCCAGCATTTT. It codes for CASSFRGLDQPQHF. The full variable domain, rest sourced from reference TRBV5-6 and TRBJ1-5, is DAGVTQSPTHLIKTRGQQVTLRCSPKSGHDTVSWYQQALGQGPQFIFQYYEEEERQRGNFPDRFSGHQFPNYSSELNVNALLLGDSALYLCASSFRGLDQPQHFGDGTRLSIL.

The genes are TRBV30 and TRBJ2-2; TRBD2 matches at 12 bases. The CDR3 loop spans 16 amino acids. The germline V gene encodes CDR1 GTSNPN and CDR2 SVGIG (reference sequence). J was trimmed by 2 bases and V by 5 bases; bases with no gene match: 6. The CDR3 bases are TGTGCCTGGCGGACTAGCGGGGTGGGAAACACCGGGGAGCTGTTTTTT. This translates into CAWRTSGVGNTGELFF.

The chain has TRBV2 and TRBJ2-7; the D is unclear. Trimming pared 4 bases from V and 3 bases from J, leaving 4 bases between. From germline, CDR1 is SNHLY and CDR2 FYNNEI. CDR3 length: 11 residues. The CDR3: CASSVRYEQYF. The CDR3 nucleotides are TGTGCCAGCAGTGTCCGCTACGAGCAGTACTTC.

This clone was recorded only once. V is TRBV5-5 and J is TRBJ1-3; no clear D gene. The CDR3 length is 13 residues. Germline V lookup: CDR1 SGHKS, CDR2 YYEKEE (reference sequence). Trimming shortened V by 0 bases and J by 3 bases, and 4 bases separated the two germline ends. The CDR3 nucleotides are TGTGCCAGCAGCTTGGGTGGTGGAAACACCATATATTTT. It is translated as CASSLGGGNTIYF.

The chain is built from TRBV19 and TRBJ2-5; 8 nucleotides agree with TRBD1. In germline, CDR1 is LNHDA, CDR2 SQIVND (reference sequence). Trimming at V came to 9 bases and at J to 5 bases, leaving 5 bases not matched to a gene. This CDR3 comprises 12 residues. The CDR3 here is CASSDRAETQYF. CDR3 DNA sequence: TGTGCCAGCTCGGACAGGGCGGAGACCCAGTACTTC. The complete variable domain, with remaining parts taken from reference TRBV19 and TRBJ2-5, reads DGGITQSPKYLFRKEGQNVTLSCEQNLNHDAMYWYRQDPGQGLRLIYYSQIVNDFQKGDIAEGYSVSREKKESFPLTVTSAQKNPTAFYLCASSDRAETQYFGPGTRLLVL.

CDR3 DNA: TGTGCCACCAGCAGAGATAACAGCGCCTCGGAAAAACTGTTTTTT. It codes for CATSRDNSASEKLFF. J is TRBJ1-4 and V is TRBV15; D ambiguous. The CDR3 length is 15 residues. Germline V gene data show CDR1 as LNHNV and CDR2 as YYDKDF (reference sequence). V lost 0 bases and J 8 bases, leaving 13 bases between the germline ends.

The chain links TRBV29-1 to TRBJ2-7; D unclear. V was trimmed by 2 bases and J by 1 base, leaving 6 bases between them. Germline CDR1 reads SQVTM; CDR2 reads ANQGSEA. The CDR3 sequence is 12 residues long. This CDR3 is CSVEMGSYEQYF. DNA for the CDR3: TGCAGCGTTGAAATGGGGTCCTACGAGCAGTACTTC.

The rearrangement links TRBV6-5 to TRBJ1-5; D call uncertain. Germline V CDR1 and CDR2: MNHEY, SVGAGI. Trimming cost V 0 bases and J 7 bases, with 10 bases left between them. This CDR3 is built from 14 residues. CDR3 sequence: CASSYSAVFQPQHF. In DNA, the CDR3 is TGTGCCAGCAGTTACTCGGCAGTTTTCCAGCCCCAGCATTTT.

The chain carries TRBV28 and TRBJ2-7; D not resolved. Germline lookup yields CDR1 MDHEN and CDR2 SYDVKM. This CDR3 contains 11 residues. V lost 5 bases and J 2 bases, leaving 4 bases between the germline ends. CDR3 DNA: TGTGCCAGCAGTACCCCCTACGAGCAGTACTTC. Its translation: CASSTPYEQYF.

The chain uses TRBV19 and TRBJ2-7; D may be TRBD1 or TRBD2 (6 bases each). From germline, CDR1 is LNHDA and CDR2 SQIVND (reference sequence). Trimming pared 10 bases from V and 4 bases from J, leaving 17 bases between. The CDR3 totals 13 residues. The CDR3 reads CATGEPDRYEQYF. The CDR3 DNA reads TGTGCCACGGGGGAGCCCGACAGGTACGAGCAGTACTTC.

V usage is TRBV6-5 and J usage is TRBJ1-3; D may be TRBD1 (5 bases). CDR1 is MNHEY and CDR2 is SVGAGI in the germline V gene. The CDR3 loop spans 15 amino acids. V was shortened by 6 bases and J by 0 bases, with 12 bases between the two germline ends. The CDR3 reads CASRDDRGSGNTIYF. The CDR3 DNA is TGTGCCAGCAGAGATGACAGAGGCTCTGGAAACACCATATATTTT.

A word on this clone: Germline is not matched at one junction end, which may reflect a read error. V gene TRBV29-1 combines with J gene TRBJ2-7, with TRBD2 identical over 8 bases. There are 13 residues in the CDR3. CDR1 SQVTM and CDR2 ANQGSEA come from the germline V gene. CDR3 loop: CSVEAGDSYEQYF. As DNA, the CDR3 is TGCAGCGTCGAAGCGGGAGACTCCTACGAGCAGTACTTC.

As to this clone: This same CDR3 is encoded by further DNA sequences in the sample. The chain is built from TRBV6-5 and TRBJ1-3; D gene ambiguous. Trimming cost V 6 bases and J 4 bases, with 10 bases left between them. CDR3 size: 13 residues. In germline, CDR1 is MNHEY, CDR2 SVGAGI. CDR3 nucleotide sequence: TGTGCCAGCAGGGACCCAATCGGAAACACCATATATTTT. Its translation is CASRDPIGNTIYF.

The V gene is TRBV5-1, the J gene TRBJ2-5, with 7 bases matching TRBD1. The germline CDR1 and CDR2 sequences are SGHRS and YFSETQ. The V and J ends lost 3 bases and 2 bases, in that order; junction bases with no gene match: 4. The CDR3 extends over 14 amino acids. CDR3 protein: CASSSGTAQETQYF. The DNA for the CDR3 is TGCGCCAGCAGCTCCGGGACAGCTCAAGAGACCCAGTACTTC.

This chain links TRBV18 with TRBJ2-2, with 8 nucleotides matching TRBD2. Trimming at V came to 2 bases and at J to 4 bases, leaving 0 bases not matched to a gene. Germline CDR1 and CDR2: KGHSH and LQKENI. The length of the CDR3 is 14 residues. In DNA form, the CDR3 reads TGTGCCAGCTCACCAGCGGGGGGCACCGGGGAGCTGTTTTTT. Residues: CASSPAGGTGELFF.

The V call is TRBV6-1, the J call TRBJ1-6, with 9 nucleotides matching TRBD1. The CDR3 has 16 residues. Germline CDR1 reads MNHNS; CDR2 reads SASEGT. With 2 bases clipped from V and 10 bases from J, the junction kept 9 bases outside the gene matches. In DNA form, the CDR3 reads TGTGCCAGCAGTGAAATACCGGGACAGGGCAAATCACCCCTCCACTTT. Amino acid sequence: CASSEIPGQGKSPLHF.

The V call is TRBV10-3, the J call TRBJ1-6, with D possibly TRBD1 on 5 matching bases. Germline assignment: CDR1 ENHRY and CDR2 SYGVKD. CDR3 size: 13 residues. The V gene lost 6 bases and the J gene lost 7 bases, with 10 bases spanning the gap. The CDR3 reads CAIRAGLNSPLHF. In DNA form, the CDR3 reads TGTGCCATCAGAGCAGGGCTCAATTCACCCCTCCACTTT.

The J gene is TRBJ2-7, the V gene TRBV11-2, with D perhaps given as TRBD1 or TRBD2 (5 bases each). V lost 5 bases, J lost 2 bases, and 19 bases lay in between. The V gene's germline CDR1 is SGHAT and CDR2 FQNNGV. The CDR3 has 16 amino acids. The CDR3 reads CASSPTGRQGTYEQYF. CDR3 DNA: TGTGCCAGCAGCCCGACGGGACGGCAAGGGACCTACGAGCAGTACTTC. Filled out from reference TRBV11-2 and TRBJ2-7, the complete variable domain reads EAGVAQSPRYKIIEKRQSVAFWCNPISGHATLYWYQQILGQGPKLLIQFQNNGVVDDSQLPKDRFSAERLKGVDSTLKIQPAKLEDSAVYLCASSPTGRQGTYEQYFGPGTRLTVT.